The 30 T cell receptor beta chains below all came from one sample that was sequenced in a study of shared clonotypes between healthy human individuals. TCRdb keeps only in-frame clones here, not all; method: immunoSEQ multiplex PCR. The sample carries about 490,000 clones, over 70% recorded once. The sample was PBMCs. The receptors originated from a woman in her thirties or forties in good health. Some clones in this sample may be carry-over from other donors' samples.

This clone was detected only a few times. This sequence joins TRBV4-2 and TRBJ2-7; D is ambiguous. CDR1 and CDR2 from the germline V gene are LGHNA and YNFKEQ. V was cut by 4 bases and J by 0 bases, with 19 bases left in between. The CDR3 contains 17 residues. The CDR3: CASSPIGVRTVSYEQYF. For the CDR3, the DNA is TGTGCCAGCAGCCCAATTGGTGTGCGTACAGTCTCCTACGAGCAGTACTTC.

This clone was observed at least ten times. CDR3 nucleotide sequence: TGTGCCAGCAGTTACTCCGGGACAGTGGCCGGGGAGCTGTTTTTT. It specifies CASSYSGTVAGELFF. The V and J genes are TRBV6-5 and TRBJ2-2; 7 positions match TRBD1. The CDR3 runs 15 residues. Germline loops: CDR1 MNHEY, CDR2 SVGAGI. With V trimmed by 0 bases and J by 6 bases, 4 bases remained unmatched.

This clone was seen only once. This probably arose from a read error, given a far larger clone one base away. The rearrangement uses TRBV30 and TRBJ2-7; 7 bases are a match to TRBD2. Germline loops: CDR1 GTSNPN, CDR2 SVGIG (reference sequence). This CDR3 is built from 14 residues. CDR3 sequence reads: CARSVPGGGYEQYF. The CDR3 DNA sequence: TGTGCCCGGAGTGTACCCGGGGGAGGGTACGAGCAGTACTTC. The full variable domain, rest sourced from reference TRBV30 and TRBJ2-7, is SQTIHQWPATLVQPVGSPLSLECTVEGTSNPNLYWYRQAAGRGLQLLFYSVGIGQISSEVPQNLSASRPQDRQFILSSKKLLLSDSGFYLCARSVPGGGYEQYFGPGTRLTVT.

The chain combines TRBV25-1 with TRBJ2-1; D gene unclear. Germline V gives CDR1 MGHDK, CDR2 SYGVNS. Trimming removed 6 bases from V and 6 bases from J, with 6 bases in between. This CDR3 region has 11 residues. DNA for the CDR3: TGTGCCAGCAGACGGGTCAATGAGCAGTTCTTC. As protein: CASRRVNEQFF. The full variable domain, completed using reference TRBV25-1 and TRBJ2-1, is EADIYQTPRYLVIGTGKKITLECSQTMGHDKMYWYQQDPGMELHLIHYSYGVNSTEKGDLSSESTVSRIRTEHFPLTLESARPSHTSQYLCASRRVNEQFFGPGTRLTVL.

The count of this clone is one. V usage is TRBV7-6 and J usage is TRBJ2-7; unclear D gene. This CDR3 spans 14 amino acids. Trimming took 1 base from V and 4 from J, leaving 11 bases between them. Per germline, CDR1 SGHVS and CDR2 FNYEAQ. CDR3 amino acids: CASSLGQAFYEQYF. The CDR3 DNA sequence: TGTGCCAGCAGCTTAGGACAAGCCTTTTACGAGCAGTACTTC.

The chain employs TRBV18 and TRBJ2-7; D may be TRBD1 (6 bases). Trimming stripped 4 bases from V and 5 bases from J, with 15 bases between. The germline CDR1 and CDR2 sequences are KGHSH and LQKENI. The CDR3 length is 14 residues. As DNA, the CDR3 is TGTGCCAGCTCACTTGTGTCAGGGGTGGACGAGCAGTACTTC. This encodes CASSLVSGVDEQYF.

Only one count was recorded for this clone. This likely traces to a read error, being one base from a far larger clone. This sequence joins TRBV25-1 and TRBJ1-1; D is ambiguous. Trimming removed 5 bases from V and 8 bases from J, with 12 bases in between. This CDR3 comprises 12 residues. Germline V lookup: CDR1 MGHDK, CDR2 SYGVNS. The CDR3 here is CASSRNEVEAFF. The DNA of the CDR3 is TGTGCCAGCAGTCGGAATGAAGTGGAAGCTTTCTTT.

The chain recombines TRBV6-6 with TRBJ1-5, with unresolved D. The CDR3 sequence is 14 residues long. V lost 1 base and J lost 4, with 8 bases in between. Germline loops: CDR1 MNHNY, CDR2 SVGAGI (reference sequence). In nucleotides, the CDR3 is TGTGCCAGCAGTTACTTGACCGAAAATCAGCCCCAGCATTTT. Amino acids: CASSYLTENQPQHF.

With regard to this clone: A read error is likely here: a far larger clone is one base away. The rearrangement uses TRBV28 and TRBJ1-5, with D unresolved. Germline CDR1 and CDR2: MDHEN and SYDVKM. This CDR3 spans 14 amino acids. The CDR3 loop is CAGRLQLRWQPQHF. In DNA, the CDR3 is TGTGCCGGCAGACTGCAGCTCCGGTGGCAGCCCCAGCATTTT.

This chain joins TRBV5-1 and TRBJ2-7; D is possibly TRBD1 or TRBD2 (5 bases each). The CDR3 is 19 amino acids. CDR1 and CDR2 (germline): SGHRS, YFSETQ. Trimming removed 3 bases at V and 3 bases at J, with 28 bases between. The CDR3 sequence is CASSSPTGLPGSTNYEQYF. The CDR3 DNA reads as TGCGCCAGCAGCTCCCCCACGGGGCTGCCAGGGTCAACCAACTACGAGCAGTACTTC.

CDR3 in amino acids: CASSLGLAGTSSYNEQFF. In DNA, the CDR3 is TGTGCCAGCAGCCTGGGACTAGCGGGCACGAGCTCCTACAATGAGCAGTTCTTC. The chain couples TRBV7-9 to TRBJ2-1; 12 positions agree with TRBD2. Losses at the gene ends were 5 bases for V and 0 bases for J; bases not matched to a gene: 8. The germline CDR1 and CDR2 sequences are SEHNR and FQNEAQ (reference sequence). This CDR3 has 18 amino acids.

The chain couples TRBV27 to TRBJ2-5; D gene unclear. Germline V gives CDR1 MNHEY, CDR2 SMNVEV (reference sequence). CDR3 size: 14 residues. V lost 1 base to trimming and J lost 4 bases, with 10 bases between them. CDR3 sequence (DNA): TGTGCCAGCAGTTTATTTGGTTTTGGAGAGACCCAGTACTTC. This encodes CASSLFGFGETQYF.

Comments on this clone: A far bigger clonotype differs at one base, so this is likely a read error. The chain links TRBV7-8 to TRBJ1-5; D possibly corresponds to TRBD1 (5 bases). This CDR3 has 14 residues. Germline values: CDR1 SGHVS, CDR2 FQNEAQ. The DNA for the CDR3 is TGTGCCAGCAGCGGGAGAGGGGTTCGTCAGCCCCAGAATTTT. This codes for CASSGRGVRQPQNF.

This clone came up a few times. CDR3 in amino acids: CASSPGLAGPDTQYF. The CDR3 DNA sequence: TGTGCCAGCTCACCGGGACTAGCGGGACCAGATACGCAGTATTTT. The rearrangement uses TRBV18 and TRBJ2-3; 13 bases agree with TRBD2. The CDR3 consists of 15 residues. Losses at the gene ends were 3 bases for V and 4 bases for J; bases not matched to a gene: 1. Per the germline V gene, CDR1 is KGHSH and CDR2 is LQKENI.

The chain uses TRBV29-1 and TRBJ2-1, with 7 nucleotides matching TRBD2. Trimming removed 4 bases from V and 4 bases from J; junction bases left unmatched: 10. The length of the CDR3 is 15 residues. Germline V CDR1 and CDR2: SQVTM, ANQGSEA. The CDR3 nucleotides read TGCAGCGTTGTTGGTGGGAGGGACCTTTACAATGAGCAGTTCTTC. Translated: CSVVGGRDLYNEQFF.

Comment on this clone: A far more abundant clone sits one base away, making this likely a read error. This rearrangement joins TRBV10-3 to TRBJ2-5; TRBD2 matches at 10 bases. The J call may be incorrect, as the DNA end agrees better with TRBJ2-7. The germline gives CDR1 ENHRY, CDR2 SYGVKD. The CDR3 totals 15 residues. In nucleotides, the CDR3 is TGTGCCATCAGGGGGACTAGCGTGAAGCCCTACGAGCAGTACTTC. Its protein product is CAIRGTSVKPYEQYF.

This clone was detected only once. The chain recombines TRBV4-1 with TRBJ2-3; D remains ambiguous. With 0 bases removed from V and 5 bases from J, the gap between germline ends came to 18 bases. The germline V gene encodes CDR1 MGHRA and CDR2 YSYEKL. The CDR3 length is 17 residues. This chain's CDR3 is CASSQESLGMEQDTQYF. CDR3 coding DNA: TGCGCCAGCAGCCAAGAAAGTCTAGGGATGGAGCAAGATACGCAGTATTTT.

This clone was seen once. This rearrangement joins TRBV6-1 to TRBJ2-7; 10 bases agree with TRBD1. The CDR3 has 15 residues. The ends lost 6 bases at V and 6 bases at J; junction bases unmatched: 11. Germline CDR1 and CDR2: MNHNS and SASEGT. CDR3 nucleotide sequence: TGTGCCAGCAGCCCCATGGGGACAGGGGCCCTCGAGCAGTACTTC. It specifies CASSPMGTGALEQYF.

Of note for this clone: A much larger clonotype is one base distant, so this may be a read error. V and J are TRBV6-4 and TRBJ2-1; 7 nucleotides align to TRBD1. Looked up from germline, CDR1 is MRHNA and CDR2 is SNTAGT. CDR3 length: 15 residues. Unmatched junction bases numbered 7, after V lost 6 bases and J lost 2 bases. CDR3 loop: CASSVGQCPYNEQFF. The DNA of the CDR3 is TGTGCCAGCAGCGTGGGACAGTGCCCCTACAATGAGCAGTTCTTC.

This chain uses TRBV18 with TRBJ2-2; the match to TRBD1 covers 9 bases. V lost 8 bases, J lost 6 bases, and 10 bases stayed unmatched. Germline V CDR1 and CDR2: KGHSH, LQKENI. The CDR3 consists of 15 residues. The CDR3 DNA reads TGTGCCAGCCGGGACCCGGGACAGGGTGCCGGGGAGCTGTTTTTT. It specifies CASRDPGQGAGELFF.

This chain connects TRBV19 to TRBJ2-1; D gene uncertain. The CDR3 runs to 12 residues. Germline V gene data show CDR1 as LNHDA and CDR2 as SQIVND (reference sequence). The V and J ends lost 4 bases and 9 bases respectively, with 10 bases between them. CDR3 sequence (DNA): TGTGCCAGTAGTACGACCCTGCTTGAGCAGTTCTTC. Translating it yields CASSTTLLEQFF. The variable domain in full, with the rest retrieved from reference TRBV19 and TRBJ2-1, is DGGITQSPKYLFRKEGQNVTLSCEQNLNHDAMYWYRQDPGQGLRLIYYSQIVNDFQKGDIAEGYSVSREKKESFPLTVTSAQKNPTAFYLCASSTTLLEQFFGPGTRLTVL.

This chain joins TRBV11-2 and TRBJ2-5, with a possible D match to TRBD2 (6 bases). CDR1 is SGHAT, CDR2 FQNNGV, per germline. The CDR3 is 16 amino acids. Trimming took off 6 bases at V and 1 base at J, with 18 bases between the two ends. The DNA of the CDR3 is TGTGCCAGCAGTCGAGCGGGTGGACACCCCCAAGAGACCCAGTACTTC. Its translation: CASSRAGGHPQETQYF.

The CDR3 bases are TGTGCCAGCTCTCAGAGAATTGCAACTAATGAAAAACTGTTTTTT. Translating it yields CASSQRIATNEKLFF. V usage is TRBV18 and J usage is TRBJ1-4; the D is unclear. The CDR3 spans 15 residues. The V gene's germline CDR1 is KGHSH and CDR2 LQKENI. V was clipped by 6 bases and J by 0 bases, with 11 bases between them.

In this sample, this clone turned up a few times. A much more abundant neighbour one base away suggests this may be a read error. The sample contains more than one DNA sequence encoding this CDR3. V usage is TRBV4-1 and J usage is TRBJ2-1, with a possible D match to TRBD2 (6 bases). Trimming pared 9 bases from V and 0 bases from J, leaving 18 bases between. CDR3 length: 16 residues. The germline gives CDR1 MGHRA, CDR2 YSYEKL. This CDR3 is CASSSFRGSSYNEQFF. The DNA of the CDR3 is TGCGCCAGTAGCAGTTTCCGGGGGAGCTCCTACAATGAGCAGTTCTTC.

This clone was seen a handful of times. The chain recombines TRBV9 with TRBJ2-2; D gene uncertain. Trimming stripped 0 bases from V and 6 bases from J, with 6 bases between. There are 13 residues in the CDR3. Germline loops: CDR1 SGDLS, CDR2 YYNGEE. The CDR3 bases are TGTGCCAGCAGCGTAGTACCGGCCGGGGAGCTGTTTTTT. It translates to CASSVVPAGELFF. Variable domain in full (rest from reference TRBV9 and TRBJ2-2): DSGVTQTPKHLITATGQRVTLRCSPRSGDLSVYWYQQSLDQGLQFLIQYYNGEERAKGNILERFSAQQFPDLHSELNLSSLELGDSALYFCASSVVPAGELFFGEGSRLTVL.

The rearrangement links TRBV27 to TRBJ1-3; D ambiguous. The CDR3 extends over 12 amino acids. The germline gives CDR1 MNHEY, CDR2 SMNVEV (reference sequence). V was trimmed by 7 bases and J by 4 bases, leaving 8 bases between them. CDR3 region: CASTSHGNTIYF. Written as DNA, the CDR3 is TGTGCCAGCACCTCTCACGGAAACACCATATATTTT.

This clone has ten or more counts. Additional DNA sequences in this sample encode the identical CDR3. V and J are TRBV5-1 and TRBJ1-1; D possibly corresponds to TRBD1 (6 bases). The ends were cut back, 1 base at V and 5 bases at J, with 9 bases in the middle. Germline loops: CDR1 SGHRS, CDR2 YFSETQ. The length of the CDR3 is 13 residues. The CDR3 nucleotides read TGCGCCAGCAGCTTGAGGGGGGGAACTGAAGCTTTCTTT. Encoded protein: CASSLRGGTEAFF.

The chain employs TRBV4-2 and TRBJ2-7; 9 bases map to TRBD2. The length of the CDR3 is 14 residues. Germline CDR1 is LGHNA and CDR2 is YNFKEQ. Trimming removed 3 bases from V and 3 bases from J; junction bases left unmatched: 3. Written as DNA, the CDR3 is TGTGCCAGCAGCCAGACTAGCGGAAACTACGAGCAGTACTTC. Amino acid sequence: CASSQTSGNYEQYF.

The chain joins TRBV18 to TRBJ1-1; 7 nucleotides align to TRBD1. The CDR3 has 15 amino acids. Germline assignment: CDR1 KGHSH and CDR2 LQKENI. Losses at the gene ends were 3 bases for V and 4 bases for J; bases not matched to a gene: 8. CDR3 nucleotide sequence: TGTGCCAGCTCACCCCGGCAGGGGGAGGCCACTGAAGCTTTCTTT. Protein sequence: CASSPRQGEATEAFF.

The chain joins TRBV11-1 to TRBJ2-3; 10 bases are a match to TRBD2. The CDR3 covers 16 residues. CDR1 SGHAT and CDR2 FQDESV come from the germline V gene (reference sequence). V lost 1 base and J lost 3; bases outside the gene matches: 4. The CDR3 sequence is CASSLDLAGATDTQYF. CDR3 bases: TGTGCCAGCAGCTTAGATCTAGCGGGAGCAACAGATACGCAGTATTTT.